This T cell receptor (beta chain) was recorded in a study of T cells in Graves' hyperthyroidism and ophthalmopathy. Study-level findings and limits: Blood also carried most thyroid clonotypes expanded above 0.001.

This clonotype appeared many times. The antigen is undetermined. Patients aged 18 to 65 had newly diagnosed hyperthyroidism of under 2 months' duration. Predating any ophthalmopathy symptoms, the blood sample was taken at first hyperthyroidism diagnosis. Researchers amplified the TCR beta CDR3 regions from RNA transcripts. TCR CDR3 underwent first-round RT-PCR with the HTBI primer set. TCRdb processed the multiplex PCR reads anew with MiXCR; each CDR3 protein has one entry. The table has 300,000 to 450,000 distinct CDR3 sequences, less than 20% seen once. The CDR3 spans 14 residues. CDR1 ENHRY and CDR2 SYGVKD come from the germline V gene. V shed 4 bases, J shed 3 bases, and the junction held 4 bases outside the gene matches.

The V and J genes are TRBV10-3 and TRBJ1-1, with 8 positions matching TRBD1. Material for sequencing was blood. The origin of this receptor is a woman between 18 and 29 years old with Graves' hyperthyroidism that later progressed to Graves' ophthalmopathy. CDR3 DNA: TGTGCCATCAGTGGCCCGACAGGGGACACTGAAGCTTTCTTT. It codes for CAISGPTGDTEAFF.